This T cell receptor (beta chain) is drawn from a study of response to subunit inactivated influenza vaccine. Per germline, CDR1 LGHNA and CDR2 YSLEER. Trimming removed 2 bases from V and 3 bases from J, with 17 bases in between. The CDR3 consists of 17 residues. TCRdb recomputed calls from the RT-PCR reads with MiXCR, one row per CDR3 protein. The data contain 400,000 to 550,000 distinct CDR3 sequences, about 25% of them singletons. Notes on this clonotype: Its specificity is not known.

Findings and limits, study-wide: New T cells are recruited in small numbers by each seasonal influenza vaccination, according to the authors' suggestion.

The receptor was isolated from a man aged 45 to 65 who received an inactivated influenza vaccine. The sample consisted of CD4+ T cells sorted from PBMCs, taken 5 days after vaccination. The chain joins TRBV4-3 to TRBJ2-1; no firm D call. The CDR3: CASSQNRPGPLYNEQFF. CDR3 in DNA: TGCGCCAGCAGCCAAAATCGGCCCGGGCCCCTCTACAATGAGCAGTTCTTC.